Below are 2 T cell receptor beta chains sequenced from a single sample in a study of CD4+ T cells in melanoma. Sequencing used immunoSEQ multiplex PCR; TCRdb keeps in-frame clones, though not all of them. The table has fewer than 150,000 clones, about nine tenths seen once. These receptors all stem from a human donor with melanoma.

The chain combines TRBV7-2 with TRBJ1-1; no clear D. This CDR3 region has 13 residues. The germline CDR1 and CDR2 sequences are SGHTA and FQGNSA. Trimming pared 5 bases from V and 8 bases from J, leaving 15 bases between. The CDR3 DNA sequence: TGTGCCAGCAGCCGGGAGACGGGTGGGGAAGCTTTCTTT. Protein sequence: CASSRETGGEAFF.

This chain joins TRBV5-8 and TRBJ2-3; 8 bases map to TRBD2. V trimming: 5 bases; J trimming: 1 base; junction bases outside the gene matches: 12. This CDR3 region has 17 residues. Germline loops: CDR1 SGHTS, CDR2 YDEGEE. As DNA, the CDR3 is TGTGCCAGCAGTAGGACCGGGACTAGTTCTCGCACAGATACGCAGTATTTT. Its protein is CASSRTGTSSRTDTQYF.